The rows below give T cell receptor beta chains drawn from one sample of a study of blood T cells in healthy people across ages. TCRdb recomputed calls from the 5' RACE reads with MiXCR, one row per CDR3 protein. The repertoire holds roughly 640,000 distinct CDR3 sequences, with approximately 30% as singletons. The specimen sequenced was blood. The origin of the receptors is a woman aged 80 or older in good health. CDR3s include the opening cysteine and the closing phenylalanine or tryptophan. A D gene is named only where the DNA matches it firmly. Only some rows state a clone size, as once, few, many or a class for expanded clones.

j_call: TRBJ1-2; clone_size: NA; d_call: TRBD1; v_call: TRBV20-1; cdr3_nt: TGCAGTGCTCCTGGGACAGGGGGCGCGCACTATGGCTACACCTTC; cdr3_aa: CSAPGTGGAHYGYTF
j_call: TRBJ1-1; clone_size: many; d_call: NA; v_call: TRBV10-3; cdr3_nt: TGTGCCATCAGAGGTGACCTGAACACTGAAGCTTTCTTT; cdr3_aa: CAIRGDLNTEAFF
j_call: TRBJ2-5; clone_size: many; d_call: TRBD1; v_call: TRBV29-1; cdr3_nt: TGCAGCGTTGATGGGACAGGGGCGCAAGAGACCCAGTACTTC; cdr3_aa: CSVDGTGAQETQYF
j_call: TRBJ2-6; clone_size: many; d_call: TRBD2; v_call: TRBV20-1; cdr3_nt: TGCAGTGCTAGAGAGGGGGGGTCTGGGGCCAACGTCCTGACTTTC; cdr3_aa: CSAREGGSGANVLTF
j_call: TRBJ1-5; clone_size: few; d_call: NA; v_call: TRBV4-3; cdr3_nt: TGCGCCAGCAGCCAAGATTTCGGAAGAAATCAGCCCCAGCATTTT; cdr3_aa: CASSQDFGRNQPQHF
j_call: TRBJ2-1; clone_size: many; d_call: NA; v_call: TRBV5-1; cdr3_nt: TGCGCCAGCAGCTTGGCGACTCTTAATGAGCAGTTCTTC; cdr3_aa: CASSLATLNEQFF
j_call: TRBJ2-5; clone_size: many; d_call: NA; v_call: TRBV7-2; cdr3_nt: TGTGCCAGCAGCTTCACCCCCGGGTTCCGGGAGACCCAGTACTTC; cdr3_aa: CASSFTPGFRETQYF
j_call: TRBJ1-3; clone_size: few; d_call: NA; v_call: TRBV25-1; cdr3_nt: TGTGCCAGCAGTGATGCAGGACGCGGAAACACCATATATTTT; cdr3_aa: CASSDAGRGNTIYF
j_call: TRBJ2-1; clone_size: NA; d_call: NA; v_call: TRBV20-1; cdr3_nt: TGCAGTGCTAGAGATGGAGGGAGGGAGCAGTTCTTC; cdr3_aa: CSARDGGREQFF
j_call: TRBJ2-2; clone_size: NA; d_call: NA; v_call: TRBV7-6; cdr3_nt: TGTGCCAGCAGCTTAGCGTTCAGGGGCGGAGGGGAGCTGTTTTTT; cdr3_aa: CASSLAFRGGGELFF
j_call: TRBJ2-1; clone_size: many; d_call: NA; v_call: TRBV14; cdr3_nt: TGTGCCAGCGGGGGACACTACAATGAGCAGTTCTTC; cdr3_aa: CASGGHYNEQFF
j_call: TRBJ1-6; clone_size: NA; d_call: NA; v_call: TRBV20-1; cdr3_nt: TGCAGTGCTAGATCAGGGACCGCTTCACCCCTCCACTTT; cdr3_aa: CSARSGTASPLHF
j_call: TRBJ2-1; clone_size: many; d_call: TRBD2; v_call: TRBV10-3; cdr3_nt: TGTGCCATAGGACTAGCAAACAATGAGCAGTTCTTC; cdr3_aa: CAIGLANNEQFF
j_call: TRBJ1-2; clone_size: many; d_call: NA; v_call: TRBV20-1; cdr3_nt: TGCAGTGCTAGCGCTACGGGTGGCTACACCTTC; cdr3_aa: CSASATGGYTF
j_call: TRBJ1-2; clone_size: NA; d_call: NA; v_call: TRBV6-6; cdr3_nt: TGTGCCAGCAGCTTGGGCAGGGGAGTTAAGAATTATGGCTACACCTTC; cdr3_aa: CASSLGRGVKNYGYTF
j_call: TRBJ2-3; clone_size: many; d_call: NA; v_call: TRBV7-9; cdr3_nt: TGTGCCAGCAGCTCCCGCGTGTGGGCAGATACGCAGTATTTT; cdr3_aa: CASSSRVWADTQYF
j_call: TRBJ1-1; clone_size: NA; d_call: NA; v_call: TRBV6-2/TRBV6-3; cdr3_nt: TGTGCCAGCAGTTACTCGATAGGGTTCGCTGAAGCTTTCTTT; cdr3_aa: CASSYSIGFAEAFF
j_call: TRBJ1-1; clone_size: NA; d_call: NA; v_call: TRBV6-1; cdr3_nt: TGTGCCAGCAGTGAAGCGAATCTTAGATCTGAAGAAGCTTTCTTT; cdr3_aa: CASSEANLRSEEAFF
j_call: TRBJ1-5; clone_size: NA; d_call: TRBD1; v_call: TRBV7-6; cdr3_nt: TGTGCCAGCAGCTCGGACAGGGCCGGGCCCCAGCATTTT; cdr3_aa: CASSSDRAGPQHF
j_call: TRBJ1-5; clone_size: few; d_call: NA; v_call: TRBV29-1; cdr3_nt: TGCAGCGTTGAGGACGGGACTAGCAATCAGCCCCAGCATTTT; cdr3_aa: CSVEDGTSNQPQHF
j_call: TRBJ2-5; clone_size: NA; d_call: NA; v_call: TRBV5-1; cdr3_nt: TGCGCCAGCAGCGATCCAGGGCAAGAGACCCAGTACTTC; cdr3_aa: CASSDPGQETQYF
j_call: TRBJ2-7; clone_size: many; d_call: NA; v_call: TRBV4-1; cdr3_nt: TGCGCCAGCAGCCAAGTAGAAGATTTTTTGGCCTACGAGCAGTACTTC; cdr3_aa: CASSQVEDFLAYEQYF
j_call: TRBJ2-1; clone_size: many; d_call: NA; v_call: TRBV11-2; cdr3_nt: TGTGCCAGCAGCTTAACGTACAGCTTTAATGAGCAGTTCTTC; cdr3_aa: CASSLTYSFNEQFF
j_call: TRBJ2-3; clone_size: NA; d_call: TRBD1; v_call: TRBV7-9; cdr3_nt: TGTACCAGCAGCTTAGACGTAGGACAGGGGCGGTCAGATACGCAGTATTTT; cdr3_aa: CTSSLDVGQGRSDTQYF
j_call: TRBJ1-1; clone_size: NA; d_call: NA; v_call: TRBV6-5; cdr3_nt: TGTGCCAGCAGCCAGAATAGGGTAACTGAAGCTTTCTTT; cdr3_aa: CASSQNRVTEAFF
j_call: TRBJ2-7; clone_size: NA; d_call: NA; v_call: TRBV14; cdr3_nt: TGTGCCAGCAGCCAATGGAGGGACAGCGAGGAGCAGTACTTC; cdr3_aa: CASSQWRDSEEQYF
j_call: TRBJ1-1; clone_size: few; d_call: NA; v_call: TRBV20-1; cdr3_nt: TGCAGTGCCCCCTCTTCGGCCCCTGAAGCTTTCTTT; cdr3_aa: CSAPSSAPEAFF
j_call: TRBJ2-7; clone_size: NA; d_call: NA; v_call: TRBV5-1; cdr3_nt: TGCGCCAGCGAAAAATCCGGCGAGCAGTACTTC; cdr3_aa: CASEKSGEQYF
j_call: TRBJ2-1; clone_size: few; d_call: NA; v_call: TRBV12-3/TRBV12-4; cdr3_nt: TGTGCCAGCAGTTTTGCTCGGGGTGAGCAGTTCTTC; cdr3_aa: CASSFARGEQFF
j_call: TRBJ2-5; clone_size: many; d_call: NA; v_call: TRBV6-1; cdr3_nt: TGTGCCAGCAGTGAAGCCTTCCAGGCCCAGTACTTC; cdr3_aa: CASSEAFQAQYF
j_call: TRBJ1-1; clone_size: few; d_call: NA; v_call: TRBV5-1; cdr3_nt: TGCGCCAGCAGCCTACAGGGCGGGTACACTGAAGCTTTCTTT; cdr3_aa: CASSLQGGYTEAFF
j_call: TRBJ1-2; clone_size: many; d_call: NA; v_call: TRBV12-3/TRBV12-4; cdr3_nt: TGTGCCAGCAGTCAAGGGGTTGGCTACACCTTC; cdr3_aa: CASSQGVGYTF
j_call: TRBJ2-5; clone_size: few; d_call: NA; v_call: TRBV4-2; cdr3_nt: TGTGCCAGCAGCCAAGAGCAATCCGGGCCCAATGAGCAGTACTTC; cdr3_aa: CASSQEQSGPNEQYF
j_call: TRBJ1-2; clone_size: NA; d_call: NA; v_call: TRBV27; cdr3_nt: TGTGCCAGCAGTTTATCGAGGAGGACTAACTATGGCTACACCTTC; cdr3_aa: CASSLSRRTNYGYTF
j_call: TRBJ2-5; clone_size: NA; d_call: NA; v_call: TRBV7-9; cdr3_nt: TGTGCCAGCAGCCCTGGCGTGGAGGGGATCCAGTACTTC; cdr3_aa: CASSPGVEGIQYF
j_call: TRBJ1-4; clone_size: NA; d_call: TRBD1; v_call: TRBV10-3; cdr3_nt: TGTGCCATCAAGGACGGACAGGGGAATGAAAAACTGTTTTTT; cdr3_aa: CAIKDGQGNEKLFF
j_call: TRBJ2-7; clone_size: NA; d_call: NA; v_call: TRBV15; cdr3_nt: TGTGCCACCAGCAGAGATCAAGAGTCCTACGAGCAGTACTTC; cdr3_aa: CATSRDQESYEQYF
j_call: TRBJ1-4; clone_size: many; d_call: TRBD1; v_call: TRBV3-1; cdr3_nt: TGTGCCAGCAGCGAAAAGAGGACAGGGAGCGAAAAACTGTTTTTT; cdr3_aa: CASSEKRTGSEKLFF
j_call: TRBJ2-3; clone_size: many; d_call: TRBD2; v_call: TRBV7-2; cdr3_nt: TGTGCCAGCAGCCCCACTAGCGGGGGGGCTTGGGGCACAGATACGCAGTATTTT; cdr3_aa: CASSPTSGGAWGTDTQYF
j_call: TRBJ2-5; clone_size: many; d_call: NA; v_call: TRBV28; cdr3_nt: TGTGCCAGCAGTTTAAAGATCGGGGAAGGGTCTAACCAAGAGACCCAGTACTTC; cdr3_aa: CASSLKIGEGSNQETQYF
j_call: TRBJ1-6; clone_size: many; d_call: TRBD1; v_call: TRBV3-1; cdr3_nt: TGTGCCAGCAGCTGGACAGGGATTAATTCACCCCTCCACTTT; cdr3_aa: CASSWTGINSPLHF
j_call: TRBJ2-7; clone_size: many; d_call: NA; v_call: TRBV12-3/TRBV12-4; cdr3_nt: TGTGCCAGCAGTCTTAGCGTGGGGGGTGGCTCCTACGAGCAGTACTTC; cdr3_aa: CASSLSVGGGSYEQYF
j_call: TRBJ1-2; clone_size: many; d_call: TRBD1; v_call: TRBV18; cdr3_nt: TGTGCCAGCTCACCACTAGTACCGGACAGGGGGCGAGGCTACACCTTC; cdr3_aa: CASSPLVPDRGRGYTF
j_call: TRBJ2-1; clone_size: NA; d_call: NA; v_call: TRBV9; cdr3_nt: TGTGCCAGCAGCGTAGAAGGCTCTGAGCAGGTCTTC; cdr3_aa: CASSVEGSEQVF
j_call: TRBJ2-3; clone_size: NA; d_call: TRBD2; v_call: TRBV5-8; cdr3_nt: TGTGCCAGCAGCTTGGATCGGGGGGGGCGAGTAGATACGCAGTATTTT; cdr3_aa: CASSLDRGGRVDTQYF
j_call: TRBJ1-6; clone_size: few; d_call: TRBD1; v_call: TRBV6-5; cdr3_nt: TGTGCCAGCAGAGACAGGGGGCAGCATAATTCACCCCTCCACTTT; cdr3_aa: CASRDRGQHNSPLHF
j_call: TRBJ2-7; clone_size: many; d_call: TRBD1; v_call: TRBV6-2/TRBV6-3; cdr3_nt: TGTGCCAGCATTTCACCGGGACAGGGGCTCTACGAGCAGTACTTC; cdr3_aa: CASISPGQGLYEQYF
j_call: TRBJ2-7; clone_size: many; d_call: NA; v_call: TRBV3-1; cdr3_nt: TGTGCCAGCGGGACGAGATCCTACGAGCAGTACTTC; cdr3_aa: CASGTRSYEQYF
j_call: TRBJ2-7; clone_size: many; d_call: TRBD2; v_call: TRBV28; cdr3_nt: TGTGCCAGCAGTTTATTTGGCCGAGGGAGGGGCTACGAGCAGTACTTC; cdr3_aa: CASSLFGRGRGYEQYF
j_call: TRBJ2-6; clone_size: many; d_call: NA; v_call: TRBV7-2; cdr3_nt: TGTGCCAGCAGCCCACAGAGCTCTGGGGCCAACGTCCTGACTTTC; cdr3_aa: CASSPQSSGANVLTF
j_call: TRBJ1-1; clone_size: NA; d_call: NA; v_call: TRBV9; cdr3_nt: TGTGCCAGCAGTGACTATTTGGACACTGAAGCTTTCTTT; cdr3_aa: CASSDYLDTEAFF
j_call: TRBJ2-7; clone_size: many; d_call: TRBD2; v_call: TRBV4-1; cdr3_nt: TGCGCCAGGCTAATAGCGGGGGCCGTTTCCTACGAGCAGTACTTC; cdr3_aa: CARLIAGAVSYEQYF
j_call: TRBJ2-5; clone_size: many; d_call: NA; v_call: TRBV6-6; cdr3_nt: TGTGCCAGCAGTTACCGTCGGGCGCAAGAGACCCAGTACTTC; cdr3_aa: CASSYRRAQETQYF